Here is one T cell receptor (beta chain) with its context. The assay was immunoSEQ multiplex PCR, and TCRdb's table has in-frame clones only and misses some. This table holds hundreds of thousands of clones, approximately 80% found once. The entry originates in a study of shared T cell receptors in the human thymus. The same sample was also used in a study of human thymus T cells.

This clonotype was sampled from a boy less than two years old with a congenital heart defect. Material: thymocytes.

The DNA of the CDR3 is TGTGCCAGCAGTACACAGGGTAGGTCTGGAAACACCATATATTTT. Protein product: CASSTQGRSGNTIYF. The chain links TRBV6-1 to TRBJ1-3; D possibly corresponds to TRBD1 (6 bases). The V end lost 5 bases, the J end lost 1 base, and 12 bases lay between the germline ends. The germline V gene encodes CDR1 MNHNS and CDR2 SASEGT. There are 15 residues in the CDR3.